This entry is about one T cell receptor (beta chain). Its specificity is not known. Sampling times: baseline, cycle 4 day 1, cycle 7 day 1. The method was immunoSEQ multiplex PCR; TCRdb's version includes in-frame clones alone and lacks a portion of them. Seen here are 75,000 to 100,000 clones, 90% to 95% observed once, and the top ten hold less than 0.4%. The sample comes from a study of OX40 agonist ivuxolimab in advanced cancers. At the level of the study: In three patients, partial responses were observed, one with hepatocellular carcinoma and two with cutaneous melanoma.

Study-level points and caveats: Mean expanded clone counts were higher in CD8+ than CD4+ T cells. Clonal expansion was seen in CD4+ and CD8+ blood T cells by week 6 at 0.1 to 3.0 mg/kg.

The TCR comes from an adult with an advanced solid tumor such as melanoma, head and neck, liver or kidney cancer. The source was CD4+ or CD8+ T cells sorted from blood, collected in a trial of the OX40 agonist ivuxolimab.

Here the CDR3 DNA reads TGTGCCAGCAGCTTCACCGGGACAGTTAACTCTGGGGCCAACGTCCTGACTTTC. This sequence encodes CASSFTGTVNSGANVLTF. The chain has TRBV7-2 and TRBJ2-6; 7 nucleotides line up with TRBD1. This CDR3 is 18 amino acids long. CDR1 is SGHTA, CDR2 FQGNSA, per germline. The V segment lost 3 bases and the J segment 0 bases; nucleotides outside the gene matches: 8.